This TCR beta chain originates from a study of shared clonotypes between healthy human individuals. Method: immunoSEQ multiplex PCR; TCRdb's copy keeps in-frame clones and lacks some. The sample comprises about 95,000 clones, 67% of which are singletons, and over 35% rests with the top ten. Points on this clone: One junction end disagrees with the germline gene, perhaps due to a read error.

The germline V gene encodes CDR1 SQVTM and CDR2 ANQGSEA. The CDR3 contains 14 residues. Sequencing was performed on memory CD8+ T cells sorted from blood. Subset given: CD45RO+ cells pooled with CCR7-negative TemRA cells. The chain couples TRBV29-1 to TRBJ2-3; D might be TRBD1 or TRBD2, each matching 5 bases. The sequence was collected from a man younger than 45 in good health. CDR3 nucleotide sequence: TGCAGCGCTGAACGTCTTTTGGGGGTAGATACGCAGTATTTT. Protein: CSAERLLGVDTQYF.